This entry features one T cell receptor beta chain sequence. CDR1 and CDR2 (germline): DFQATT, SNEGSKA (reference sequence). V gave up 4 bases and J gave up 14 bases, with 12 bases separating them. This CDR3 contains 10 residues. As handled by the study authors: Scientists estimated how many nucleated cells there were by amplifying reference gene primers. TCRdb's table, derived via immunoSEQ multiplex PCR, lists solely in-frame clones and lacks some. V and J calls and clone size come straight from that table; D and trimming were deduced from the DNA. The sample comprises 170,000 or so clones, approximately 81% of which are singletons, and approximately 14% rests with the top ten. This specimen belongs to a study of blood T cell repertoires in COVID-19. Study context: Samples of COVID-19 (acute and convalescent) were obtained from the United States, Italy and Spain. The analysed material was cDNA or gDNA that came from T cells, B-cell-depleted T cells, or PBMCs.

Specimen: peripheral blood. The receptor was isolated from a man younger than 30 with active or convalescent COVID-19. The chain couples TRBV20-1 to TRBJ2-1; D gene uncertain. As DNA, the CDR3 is TGCAGTGCTAAAGAAGACGAGGAGTTCTTC. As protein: CSAKEDEEFF.